This TCR beta chain stems from a study of blood T cell repertoires in COVID-19. CDR3 length: 14 amino acids. Germline CDR1 reads SGHDT; CDR2 reads YYEEEE. V lost 4 bases to trimming and J lost 5 bases; unmatched junction nucleotides: 5. Using immunoSEQ multiplex PCR, the repertoire was profiled, and TCRdb retains in-frame clones only, with some absent. The sample has around 100,000 clones, roughly 89% seen once; the top ten hold roughly 15%. The receptor's source is a human donor in a cohort sampled during active COVID-19. The chain employs TRBV5-6 and TRBJ2-1, with TRBD1 matching 8 bases. What was sequenced was peripheral blood. CDR3 region: CASSNQGAHNEQFF. CDR3 nucleotides: TGTGCCAGCAGCAATCAGGGGGCGCACAATGAGCAGTTCTTC.